This TCR beta chain was obtained from a study of regulatory T cells in long-lasting Graves disease. Overall study results and limits: Persistent Graves' cases showed lower TCR diversity than newly diagnosed cases.

Time point meaning: persistent/refractory GD, antithyroid drugs over 5 years with positive TRAb. Extracted PBMC RNA gave rise to the TCR library. Construction of the TCR beta libraries employed iRepertoire HTBI primers in conjunction with Arm-PCR of CDR3 regions. From the multiplex PCR reads, TCRdb called clonotypes with MiXCR, one entry per CDR3 protein. Of 700,000 or so distinct CDR3 sequences listed, around 30% are singletons. Worth noting for this clonotype: The antigen remains unidentified. One end of the junction fails to match germline, which may point to a read error.

This receptor was identified in a female donor with Graves disease. The sample here was peripheral blood mononuclear cells (PBMCs), taken when the disease was refractory, from a patient treated with antithyroid drugs.

CDR3 sequence reads: CASSPGDRGSNQSQHF. The CDR3 DNA reads as TGTGCCAGCAGCCCCGGGGACAGGGGAAGCAATCAGTCCCAGCATTTT. The genes are TRBV6-2 or TRBV6-3 and TRBJ1-5; 10 nucleotides match TRBD1. Germline-derived CDR1 and CDR2 are MNHEY and SVGEGT. The CDR3 spans 16 residues.